A single sample gave rise to the 26 T cell receptor beta chains below, sequenced in a study of blood T cells in healthy people across ages. The authors ran a second PCR of about 6 to 11 cycles using a sample-barcoded 5' primer and a J-beta primer mix. TCRdb re-analysed the 5' RACE reads in MiXCR, keeping a single row per CDR3 protein. The repertoire holds fewer than 2,000,000 distinct CDR3 sequences, about 32% seen once, with 11% in the top ten. The sequenced sample was blood. The origin of the receptors is a woman under 40 in good health.

This clonotype turned up a few times. The J gene is TRBJ2-1, the V gene TRBV20-1, with a tentative D call TRBD1 (6 bases). This CDR3 has 12 amino acids. The V end was cut by 5 bases, the J end by 6 bases, with 11 bases between. Germline CDR1 is DFQATT and CDR2 is SNEGSKA (reference sequence). CDR3 sequence: CSAGGWVNEQFF. CDR3 bases: TGCAGTGCTGGGGGCTGGGTCAATGAGCAGTTCTTC.

The chain is built from TRBV25-1 and TRBJ2-7, with 10 bases that match TRBD1. Trimming removed 3 bases from V and 6 bases from J; junction bases left unmatched: 5. Germline assignment: CDR1 MGHDK and CDR2 SYGVNS. The CDR3 runs to 14 residues. The CDR3: CASSETGGAAEQYF. As DNA, the CDR3 is TGTGCCAGCAGTGAGACAGGGGGCGCCGCCGAGCAGTACTTC.

To note about this clonotype: Given a much more abundant clone one base away, this may be a read error. The V and J genes are TRBV5-1 and TRBJ2-7; 11 nucleotides line up with TRBD1. With 4 bases clipped from V and 3 bases from J, the junction kept 6 bases outside the gene matches. This CDR3 comprises 15 residues. CDR1 is SGHRS and CDR2 is YFSETQ in the germline V gene. The CDR3 protein is CASSAGQGARYEQYF. In nucleotides, the CDR3 is TGCGCCAGCAGCGCCGGACAGGGGGCTCGCTACGAGCAGTACTTC.

V usage is TRBV4-1 and J usage is TRBJ1-1; TRBD1 aligns across 8 bases. The J segment lost 3 bases and the V segment lost 0 bases, leaving 6 bases of the junction unmatched. Germline CDR1 reads MGHRA; CDR2 reads YSYEKL. This CDR3 is built from 16 residues. This CDR3 reads CASSQETGQAYTEAFF. The DNA of the CDR3 is TGCGCCAGCAGCCAAGAGACGGGACAGGCATACACTGAAGCTTTCTTT.

This clonotype was seen many times. The chain uses TRBV20-1 and TRBJ2-3; 11 bases agree with TRBD2. J lost 6 bases, V lost 5 bases, and 7 bases had no gene match. CDR3 length equals 14 residues. The germline V gene encodes CDR1 DFQATT and CDR2 SNEGSKA (reference sequence). The CDR3 here is CSADGVAGGDTQYF. DNA for the CDR3: TGCAGTGCTGATGGTGTAGCGGGAGGGGATACGCAGTATTTT.

The chain has TRBV20-1 and TRBJ2-7; 12 bases match TRBD2. The DNA end favors TRBJ2-5, so the J call may be wrong. The germline gives CDR1 DFQATT, CDR2 SNEGSKA (reference sequence). The CDR3 spans 15 residues. The CDR3 sequence: CSARDLAGGGKTQYF. For the CDR3, the DNA is TGCAGTGCTAGAGATCTAGCGGGAGGGGGGAAGACCCAGTACTTC.

The chain couples TRBV19 to TRBJ2-3; 7 bases agree with TRBD1. The length of the CDR3 is 13 residues. Trimming took 5 bases from V and 5 from J; bases not matched to a gene: 4. CDR1 is LNHDA and CDR2 is SQIVND in the germline V gene (reference sequence). The CDR3 loop reads CASSLTGIDTQYF. CDR3 in DNA: TGTGCCAGTAGTTTGACAGGGATAGATACGCAGTATTTT.

This clonotype has a handful of counts. This chain connects TRBV18 to TRBJ2-7; no clear D. This CDR3 has 13 residues. Germline lookup yields CDR1 KGHSH and CDR2 LQKENI. The germline V and J ends were trimmed by 6 bases and 2 bases, with 11 bases remaining between them. CDR3 in amino acids: CASSSVAAYEQYF. The CDR3, as DNA: TGTGCCAGCTCGTCTGTCGCGGCCTACGAGCAGTACTTC.

The sample holds a few counts of this clonotype. The chain links TRBV28 to TRBJ1-5; D possibly corresponds to TRBD1 (5 bases). Germline-derived CDR1 and CDR2 are MDHEN and SYDVKM. The CDR3 contains 15 residues. Trimming removed 6 bases from V and 0 bases from J, with 12 bases in between. CDR3 nucleotide sequence: TGTGCCAGCAGCCGCGGGACGGATAGCAATCAGCCCCAGCATTTT. This encodes CASSRGTDSNQPQHF.

With respect to this clonotype: A junction boundary mismatches the germline segment, possibly from a read error. The chain links TRBV7-3 to TRBJ2-1; D is perhaps TRBD1 (5 bases). This CDR3 has 15 amino acids. Germline values: CDR1 SGHTA, CDR2 FQGTGA. CDR3 protein: CASSLDTRSYNERFF. In nucleotides, the CDR3 is TGTGCCAGCAGCCTGGACACCCGATCCTACAATGAGCGGTTCTTC. Drawing the rest from reference TRBV7-3 and TRBJ2-1, the complete variable domain is GAGVSQTPSNKVTEKGKYVELRCDPISGHTALYWYRQSLGQGPEFLIYFQGTGAADDSGLPNDRFFAVRPEGSVSTLKIQRTERGDSAVYLCASSLDTRSYNERFFGPGTRLTVL.

This sequence joins TRBV7-2 and TRBJ1-2; 11 bases match TRBD1. Germline lookup yields CDR1 SGHTA and CDR2 FQGNSA. This CDR3 spans 16 amino acids. Germline trimming cut 5 bases from V and 4 bases from J; bases unmatched to any gene: 9. CDR3 in amino acids: CASSVIGQGATYGYTF. The DNA for the CDR3 is TGTGCCAGCAGCGTGATTGGACAGGGGGCCACCTATGGCTACACCTTC.

On this clonotype: One junction end disagrees with the germline gene, perhaps due to a read error. This rearrangement joins TRBV7-3 to TRBJ2-1; D is perhaps TRBD1 or TRBD2 (5 bases each). CDR3 length equals 17 residues. Germline CDR1 SGHTA, CDR2 FQGTGA. The CDR3, as DNA: TGCGCCAGCAGCAAGAGGGGCTTGGACTTCTCCTACAATGAGCAGTTCTTC. Translated, it gives CASSKRGLDFSYNEQFF.

The chain carries TRBV5-1 and TRBJ2-3; possibly TRBD1 or TRBD2 for D (5 bases each). Trimming pared 4 bases from V and 2 bases from J, leaving 11 bases between. Germline V CDR1 and CDR2: SGHRS, YFSETQ. The length of the CDR3 is 14 residues. The CDR3 loop is CASSTGRTTDTQYF. The CDR3 DNA is TGCGCCAGCAGCACGGGACGGACCACAGATACGCAGTATTTT. Based on the CDR3 plus reference TRBV5-1 and TRBJ2-3, the full variable domain is KAGVTQTPRYLIKTRGQQVTLSCSPISGHRSVSWYQQTPGQGLQFLFEYFSETQRNKGNFPGRFSGRQFSNSRSEMNVSTLELGDSALYLCASSTGRTTDTQYFGPGTRLTVL.

This clonotype was seen a few times. The genes are TRBV27 and TRBJ2-3; perhaps TRBD2 as D (6 bases). V lost 6 bases to trimming and J lost 2 bases, with 18 bases between them. CDR1 is MNHEY, CDR2 SMNVEV, per germline (reference sequence). The CDR3 spans 16 residues. The CDR3 loop is CASRIREYSTTDTQYF. The CDR3, as DNA: TGTGCCAGCAGAATTCGGGAGTACAGCACCACAGATACGCAGTATTTT.

V is TRBV7-3 and J is TRBJ2-6, with TRBD1 matching over 11 bases. With V trimmed by 5 bases and J by 0 bases, 15 bases remained unmatched. The CDR3 contains 21 residues. Germline CDR1 SGHTA, CDR2 FQGTGA. CDR3 DNA sequence: TGTGCCAGCAGCCAAAGGGGCCAGGTCGGGACAGGGGGCTCTGGGGCCAACGTCCTGACTTTC. Translating it yields CASSQRGQVGTGGSGANVLTF. The entire variable domain, with the rest obtained from reference TRBV7-3 and TRBJ2-6, is as follows: GAGVSQTPSNKVTEKGKYVELRCDPISGHTALYWYRQSLGQGPEFLIYFQGTGAADDSGLPNDRFFAVRPEGSVSTLKIQRTERGDSAVYLCASSQRGQVGTGGSGANVLTFGAGSRLTVL.

The sample holds many counts of this clonotype. The chain carries TRBV7-9 and TRBJ2-3; 9 bases match TRBD2. Germline CDR1 reads SEHNR; CDR2 reads FQNEAQ (reference sequence). V shed 2 bases and J 4 bases; nucleotides not matched to a gene: 1. The CDR3 is 14 residues long. As DNA, the CDR3 is TGTGCCAGCAGCTTATTAGCGGGAGCAGATACGCAGTATTTT. This gives the protein CASSLLAGADTQYF.

This clonotype was counted only a few times. This chain connects TRBV7-3 to TRBJ2-1, with 10 bases aligning to TRBD2. Trimming took 3 bases from V and 8 from J; bases not matched to a gene: 7. The CDR3 has 15 residues. Per germline, CDR1 SGHTA and CDR2 FQGTGA. The CDR3 protein is CASSFGAGGRDEQFF. CDR3 nucleotides: TGTGCCAGCAGCTTTGGAGCGGGGGGGCGGGATGAGCAGTTCTTC.

This clonotype occurred a few times. CDR3 residues: CASSHTGTGEEKLFF. CDR3 DNA sequence: TGCGCCAGCAGCCATACAGGGACAGGGGAAGAAAAACTGTTTTTT. This sequence joins TRBV5-1 and TRBJ1-4, with 10 nucleotides matching TRBD1. J lost 8 bases, V lost 4 bases, and 8 bases had no gene match. Per germline, CDR1 SGHRS and CDR2 YFSETQ. The CDR3 has 15 residues. Full variable domain (rest looked up from reference TRBV5-1 and TRBJ1-4): KAGVTQTPRYLIKTRGQQVTLSCSPISGHRSVSWYQQTPGQGLQFLFEYFSETQRNKGNFPGRFSGRQFSNSRSEMNVSTLELGDSALYLCASSHTGTGEEKLFFGSGTQLSVL.

The chain couples TRBV10-3 to TRBJ2-1; TRBD1 aligns across 8 bases. The V gene end was trimmed by 6 bases and the J gene end by 6 bases; junction bases not matched to a gene: 7. CDR1 and CDR2 (germline): ENHRY, SYGVKD. CDR3 length equals 14 residues. CDR3 region: CAISGQGVTNEQFF. For the CDR3, the DNA is TGTGCCATCAGCGGACAGGGTGTAACCAATGAGCAGTTCTTC.

V gene TRBV20-1 combines with J gene TRBJ2-1, with D perhaps TRBD2 (7 bases). Trimming stripped 5 bases from V and 8 bases from J, with 22 bases between. The V gene's germline CDR1 is DFQATT and CDR2 SNEGSKA (reference sequence). The CDR3 consists of 15 residues. DNA of the CDR3: TGCAGTGCTTCCCCCCCGGGGGGCCGGTGGGATGAGCAGTTCTTC. This gives the protein CSASPPGGRWDEQFF.

This clonotype has a handful of counts. In DNA form, the CDR3 reads TGTGCCAGCAATCCCGCGGGTGCGCTAGCGGGAGTAGGGCCTCAAGAGACCCAGTACTTC. Its protein is CASNPAGALAGVGPQETQYF. V is TRBV28 and J is TRBJ2-5; 10 positions agree with TRBD2. The V gene end was trimmed by 7 bases and the J gene end by 2 bases; junction bases not matched to a gene: 22. CDR1 is MDHEN, CDR2 SYDVKM, per germline. CDR3 length equals 20 residues.

The chain joins TRBV4-1 to TRBJ2-5; a possible D gene is TRBD2 (5 bases). The end of the DNA fits TRBJ2-7 better, so the J call may be wrong. In germline, CDR1 is MGHRA, CDR2 YSYEKL. The CDR3 runs 15 residues. This CDR3 is CASSLGLKRNYEQYF. The CDR3, as DNA: TGCGCCAGCAGCCTAGGTTTGAAGCGGAACTACGAGCAGTACTTC.

The chain joins TRBV13 to TRBJ2-7; D perhaps matches TRBD2 (5 bases). V shed 1 base and J shed 6 bases, with 13 bases lying between them. CDR3 size: 14 residues. The germline V gene has CDR1 PRHDT and CDR2 FYEKMQ (reference sequence). The CDR3 here is CASSLVAGAGEQYF. CDR3 in DNA: TGTGCCAGCAGCTTAGTTGCGGGCGCGGGCGAGCAGTACTTC.

To note about this clonotype: The junction differs from germline at one of its ends, possibly a read error. The chain employs TRBV6-1 and TRBJ2-1; 7 positions match TRBD2. Germline values: CDR1 MNHNS, CDR2 SASEGT. CDR3 length: 16 residues. DNA of the CDR3: TGTGCCAGCAGAAGTAGGCTAGCGGACTCCTACAGTGAGCAGTTCTTC. Encoded protein: CASRSRLADSYSEQFF.

This clonotype has at least ten counts. This chain connects TRBV20-1 to TRBJ2-1, with D perhaps matching TRBD2 (6 bases). Germline-derived CDR1 and CDR2 are DFQATT and SNEGSKA (reference sequence). Trimming stripped 5 bases from V and 5 bases from J, with 13 bases between. The CDR3 extends over 13 amino acids. The CDR3 is CSASLAYNNEQFF. The CDR3 region has the DNA TGCAGTGCTTCTCTAGCGTATAACAATGAGCAGTTCTTC.

This clonotype appeared a few times. This chain connects TRBV11-1 to TRBJ2-2; TRBD2 agrees at 14 bases. The V segment lost 5 bases and the J segment 7 bases; nucleotides outside the gene matches: 6. The CDR3 loop spans 16 amino acids. Germline V gene sequence: CDR1 SGHAT, CDR2 FQDESV (reference sequence). DNA of the CDR3: TGTGCCAGCAGCCGACTAGCGGGGGGGCCGGTCGGGGAGCTGTTTTTT. This codes for CASSRLAGGPVGELFF.